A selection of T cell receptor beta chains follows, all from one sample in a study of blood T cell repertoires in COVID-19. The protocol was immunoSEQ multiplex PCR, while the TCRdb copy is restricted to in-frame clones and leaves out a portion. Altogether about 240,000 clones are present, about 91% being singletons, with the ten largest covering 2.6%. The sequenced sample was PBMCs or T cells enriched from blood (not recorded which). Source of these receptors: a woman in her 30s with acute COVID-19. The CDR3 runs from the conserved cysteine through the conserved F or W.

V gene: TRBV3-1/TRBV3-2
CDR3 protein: CASSQGRTGTYNEQFF

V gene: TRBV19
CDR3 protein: CASSMTGADQPQHF

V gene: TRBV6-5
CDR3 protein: CASRRTGLIGYTF

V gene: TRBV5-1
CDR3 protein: CASSGQGVGTEAFF

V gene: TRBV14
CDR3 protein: CASSQFGAQNTEAFF

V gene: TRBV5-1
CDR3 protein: CASSLQGAPHQPQHF

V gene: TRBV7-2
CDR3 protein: CASSYSSGGAGYNEQFF

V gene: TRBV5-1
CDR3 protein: CASSPRLGGEETQYF

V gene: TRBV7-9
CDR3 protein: CASSFGQPNEQFF

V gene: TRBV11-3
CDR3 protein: CASSPRGGTNTGELFF

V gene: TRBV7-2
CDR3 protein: CASSWGTNNEQFF

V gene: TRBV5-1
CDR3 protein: CASSLDGQGEIGYTF

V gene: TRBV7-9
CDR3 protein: CASSVHPSGGAKNIQYF

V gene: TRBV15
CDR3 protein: CATGFRDRGREQFF

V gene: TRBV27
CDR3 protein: CASRTSFGGPGQYF

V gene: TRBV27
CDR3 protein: CASSLRLSLEAYEQYF

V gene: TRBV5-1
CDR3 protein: CASSLQGAEETQYF

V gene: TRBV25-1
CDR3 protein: CASSAEGQGNTEAFF

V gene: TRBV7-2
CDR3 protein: CASSLGPGVLQYF

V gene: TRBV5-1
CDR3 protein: CASSPDRSDQPQHF

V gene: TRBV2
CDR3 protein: CASTRRDTQETQYF

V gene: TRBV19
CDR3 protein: CASSPAGGTEAFF

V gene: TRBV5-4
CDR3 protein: CASRNFGTGSYEQYF

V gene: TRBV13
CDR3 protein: CASSLRGVTYNEQFF

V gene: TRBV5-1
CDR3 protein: CASSLGAGETQYF

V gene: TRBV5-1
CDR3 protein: CASSTQGVRSYNEQFF

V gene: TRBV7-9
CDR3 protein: CASSLPRRLGNTIYF

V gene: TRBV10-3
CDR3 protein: CAISVGGQGEKLFF

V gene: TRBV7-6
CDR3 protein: CASSQYPRGAHQPQHF

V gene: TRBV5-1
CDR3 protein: CASSSGQDNYGYTF

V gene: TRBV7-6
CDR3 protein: CASSLTGTGDVTNYGYTF

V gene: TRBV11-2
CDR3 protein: CASSRPAGFIAEAFF

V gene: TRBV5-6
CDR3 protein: CASRREGIGYGYTF

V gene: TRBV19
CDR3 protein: CASKAGHSGNTIYF

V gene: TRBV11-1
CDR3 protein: CASSPEGAVNTEAFF

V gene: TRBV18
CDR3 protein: CASSPLSRAYNEQFF

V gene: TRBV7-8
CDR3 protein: CASSLVEGAKPQHF

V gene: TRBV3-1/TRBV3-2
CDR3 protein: CASSQLSPSSSYNEQFF

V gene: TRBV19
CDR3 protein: CASSDGQGSTYEQYF

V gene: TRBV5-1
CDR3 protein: CASRSVETQYF

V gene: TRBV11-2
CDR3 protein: CASSLDITWGVHGYTF

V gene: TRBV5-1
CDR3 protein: CASSLGDRGFSDEKLFF

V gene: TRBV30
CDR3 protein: CAWSVRATLAEQYF

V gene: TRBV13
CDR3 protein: CASSLAGSLNTEAFF

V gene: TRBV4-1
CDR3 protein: CASSQGGREKLFF

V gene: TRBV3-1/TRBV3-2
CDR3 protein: CASSQIGYNEQFF

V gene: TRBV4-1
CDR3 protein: CASSQRTGPYEQYF

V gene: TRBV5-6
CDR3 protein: CASRDRYGDTQYF

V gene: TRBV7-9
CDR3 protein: CASSFPGMNTEAFF

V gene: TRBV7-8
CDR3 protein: CASSLARWGYQPQHF

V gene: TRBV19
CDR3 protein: CASSLGTGGDSGYTF

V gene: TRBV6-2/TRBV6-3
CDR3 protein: CASSYSQDFSQTQYF

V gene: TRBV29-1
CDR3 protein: CSVDDIRSTDTQYF

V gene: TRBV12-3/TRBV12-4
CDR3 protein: CASSIDRGTEAFF

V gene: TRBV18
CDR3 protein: CASSPLEGVNEQFF

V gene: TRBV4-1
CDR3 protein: CATRTGIGQPQHF

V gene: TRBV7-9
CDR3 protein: CASSSDTTGFYGYTF